Listed below are T cell receptor beta chains from one sample, sequenced in a study of T cell repertoires in cytomegalovirus infection. TCRdb reprocessed the reads with MiXCR, giving one entry per CDR3 protein. Among around 530,000 distinct CDR3 sequences listed, more than 25% were seen once. The specimen sequenced was PBMCs. These receptors came from a human donor in good health (CMV status not recorded). Some clones in this sample may be carry-over from other donors' samples. CDR3s include the opening cysteine and the closing phenylalanine or tryptophan. The order of the fields is J gene, V gene, D gene, CDR3 length, clone size, CDR3 DNA, CDR3 protein. A D gene is named only where the DNA matches it firmly. Clone size is stated in some rows and not others, as once, few, many or a class when expanded.

J gene: TRBJ2-1; V gene: TRBV11-2; D gene: .; CDR3 length: 16; clone size: many; CDR3 DNA: TGTGCCAGCAGCTCAATCGGGGGATCTCCTAACAATGAGCAGTTCTTC; CDR3 protein: CASSSIGGSPNNEQFF
J gene: TRBJ1-2; V gene: TRBV4-1; D gene: TRBD1; CDR3 length: 15; clone size: .; CDR3 DNA: TGCGCCAGCAGCAACCAGGGACAGCGTAACTATGGCTACACCTTC; CDR3 protein: CASSNQGQRNYGYTF
J gene: TRBJ2-1; V gene: TRBV4-1; D gene: TRBD1; CDR3 length: 15; clone size: few; CDR3 DNA: TGCGCCAGCAGCCACACCGGGACAGGGAACAATGAGCAGTTCTTC; CDR3 protein: CASSHTGTGNNEQFF
J gene: TRBJ2-5; V gene: TRBV20-1; D gene: TRBD2; CDR3 length: 19; clone size: many; CDR3 DNA: TGCAGTGCTGCCACAGACGGCGGCTCTAGCGGGAGAAGGTCGGAGACCCAGTACTTC; CDR3 protein: CSAATDGGSSGRRSETQYF
J gene: TRBJ2-5; V gene: TRBV7-9; D gene: .; CDR3 length: 12; clone size: many; CDR3 DNA: TGTGCCAGCAGCTTAGAGACAGCTAGCCAGTACTTC; CDR3 protein: CASSLETASQYF
J gene: TRBJ2-7; V gene: TRBV7-2; D gene: TRBD2; CDR3 length: 15; clone size: .; CDR3 DNA: TGTGCCAGCAGCCCCCAGGGAGCGGGGGTCTACGAGCAGTACTTC; CDR3 protein: CASSPQGAGVYEQYF
J gene: TRBJ1-1; V gene: TRBV20-1; D gene: .; CDR3 length: 14; clone size: few; CDR3 DNA: TGCAGTGCCGCTCCCCCCGGGGTGAACACTGAAGCTTTCTTT; CDR3 protein: CSAAPPGVNTEAFF
J gene: TRBJ2-5; V gene: TRBV5-4; D gene: .; CDR3 length: 13; clone size: few; CDR3 DNA: TGTGCCAGCAGCTTTGATATCCAAGAGACCCAGTACTTC; CDR3 protein: CASSFDIQETQYF
J gene: TRBJ2-2; V gene: TRBV18; D gene: .; CDR3 length: 11; clone size: .; CDR3 DNA: TGTGCCAGCTCACCGGGGACGGAGCTGTTTTTT; CDR3 protein: CASSPGTELFF
J gene: TRBJ2-5; V gene: TRBV20-1; D gene: TRBD1; CDR3 length: 15; clone size: .; CDR3 DNA: TGCAGTGCGGGCAACGGACAGGGGACTCTGGAGACCCAGTACTTC; CDR3 protein: CSAGNGQGTLETQYF
J gene: TRBJ2-1; V gene: TRBV28; D gene: .; CDR3 length: 11; clone size: many; CDR3 DNA: TGTGCCAGCAGGCGTGGGGGACTTCAGTTCTTC; CDR3 protein: CASRRGGLQFF
J gene: TRBJ1-1; V gene: TRBV29-1; D gene: TRBD1; CDR3 length: 14; clone size: .; CDR3 DNA: TGCAGCGTTGAATCCCCAGGGGGGTTAGCTGAAGCTTTCTTT; CDR3 protein: CSVESPGGLAEAFF
J gene: TRBJ1-1; V gene: TRBV19; D gene: .; CDR3 length: 14; clone size: few; CDR3 DNA: TGTGCCAGTAGACCCGGGACCGAGAACACTGAAGCTTTCTTT; CDR3 protein: CASRPGTENTEAFF
J gene: TRBJ2-3; V gene: TRBV10-3; D gene: TRBD2; CDR3 length: 18; clone size: few; CDR3 DNA: TGTGCCATCAGTGAGTCGATAGCGGGGCCCGTCAGCACAGATACGCAGTATTTT; CDR3 protein: CAISESIAGPVSTDTQYF
J gene: TRBJ2-3; V gene: TRBV7-2; D gene: .; CDR3 length: 15; clone size: many; CDR3 DNA: TGTGCCAGCAGCTTAGGGCTACCTTACACAGATACGCAGTATTTT; CDR3 protein: CASSLGLPYTDTQYF
J gene: TRBJ2-2; V gene: TRBV6-2/TRBV6-3; D gene: .; CDR3 length: 12; clone size: many; CDR3 DNA: TGTGCCAGCATGGCCCGTACCGGGGAGCTGTTTTTT; CDR3 protein: CASMARTGELFF
J gene: TRBJ2-4; V gene: TRBV6-8; D gene: .; CDR3 length: 16; clone size: .; CDR3 DNA: TGTGCCAGCAGTTTCAGGGGTCTGGAAGCCAAAAACATTCAGTACTTC; CDR3 protein: CASSFRGLEAKNIQYF
J gene: TRBJ2-2; V gene: TRBV20-1; D gene: .; CDR3 length: 14; clone size: .; CDR3 DNA: TGCAGTGCCCGAAGGGGGGCCGGCACCGGGGAGCTGTTTTTT; CDR3 protein: CSARRGAGTGELFF
J gene: TRBJ1-1; V gene: TRBV11-2; D gene: TRBD1; CDR3 length: 13; clone size: .; CDR3 DNA: TGTGCCAGCAGCAACAGGGGGCGAACTGAAGCTTTCTTT; CDR3 protein: CASSNRGRTEAFF
J gene: TRBJ2-1; V gene: TRBV11-2; D gene: TRBD2; CDR3 length: 14; clone size: .; CDR3 DNA: TGTGCCAGCAGCCTACCACTAGCGGACAATGAGCAGTTCTTC; CDR3 protein: CASSLPLADNEQFF
J gene: TRBJ2-5; V gene: TRBV11-1; D gene: .; CDR3 length: 13; clone size: few; CDR3 DNA: TGTGCCAGCAGCTTAAATACCAAAGAGACCCAGTACTTC; CDR3 protein: CASSLNTKETQYF
J gene: TRBJ1-1; V gene: TRBV7-9; D gene: .; CDR3 length: 14; clone size: .; CDR3 DNA: TGTGCCAGCAGCTTAGCGAGCAGGGAAGCTGAAGCTTTCTTT; CDR3 protein: CASSLASREAEAFF
J gene: TRBJ1-4; V gene: TRBV3-1; D gene: .; CDR3 length: 15; clone size: few; CDR3 DNA: TGTGCCAGCAGCCAAGATGGACAGAGTAATGAAAAACTGTTTTTT; CDR3 protein: CASSQDGQSNEKLFF
J gene: TRBJ2-1; V gene: TRBV28; D gene: .; CDR3 length: 15; clone size: .; CDR3 DNA: TGTGCCAGCAGTTTTAAACCAACAGCCTACAATGAGCAGTTCTTC; CDR3 protein: CASSFKPTAYNEQFF
J gene: TRBJ1-2; V gene: TRBV12-3/TRBV12-4; D gene: .; CDR3 length: 12; clone size: many; CDR3 DNA: TGTGCCAGCACCGGGGGGGCAGGAGGCTACACCTTC; CDR3 protein: CASTGGAGGYTF
J gene: TRBJ2-1; V gene: TRBV6-2/TRBV6-3; D gene: TRBD2; CDR3 length: 15; clone size: few; CDR3 DNA: TGTGCCAGCGCCGCGGGGGGTAGCGGGAACAATGAGCAGTTCTTC; CDR3 protein: CASAAGGSGNNEQFF
J gene: TRBJ2-2; V gene: TRBV7-9; D gene: .; CDR3 length: 14; clone size: .; CDR3 DNA: TGTGCCAGCAGCTTATCACAGATTTCCGGGGAGCTGTTTTTT; CDR3 protein: CASSLSQISGELFF